This is a list of T cell receptor beta chains from one sample in a study of graft-versus-host responses after intestinal transplantation. TCRdb's table, derived via immunoSEQ multiplex PCR, lists solely in-frame clones and lacks some. The sample has about 63,000 clones, around nine tenths seen once. Sample: ileum tissue, taken about 350 days after transplant. Receptors originate from a human patient who received an intestinal transplant, so some T cells may come from the graft donor. Each CDR3 is given with its conserved first and last residue. Each record gives: J gene, clone size, V gene, D gene, CDR3 DNA, CDR3 protein. A D gene is named only where the DNA matches it firmly. A row's size may be missing; if present it is once, few, many or a size class.

TRBJ1-1 | . | TRBV18 | . | TGTGCCAGCTCACCCGGACGGATGAACACTGAAGCTTTCTTT | CASSPGRMNTEAFF
TRBJ2-1 | . | TRBV5-4 | TRBD2 | TGTGCCAGCAGCGTGGCGGGAGGGCCCAATGAGCAGTTCTTC | CASSVAGGPNEQFF
TRBJ1-1 | . | TRBV29-1 | TRBD1 | TGCAGCGTTGAAGGTACAGGGGTTGAAGCTTTCTTT | CSVEGTGVEAFF
TRBJ2-1 | . | TRBV9 | TRBD1 | TGTGCCAGCAGCGTAGAGGGACAGGGGCATGAGCAGTTCTTC | CASSVEGQGHEQFF
TRBJ1-1 | once | TRBV6-5 | . | TGTGCCAGCAGTTACTGGGGGGGGGTAGAAGCTTTCTTT | CASSYWGGVEAFF
TRBJ2-1 | once | TRBV6-1 | . | TGTGCCAGCAGTGAAGGCCCTAAAATGAGCTCCTACAATGAGCAGTTCTTC | CASSEGPKMSSYNEQFF
TRBJ1-6 | . | TRBV6-5 | TRBD1 | TGTGCCAGCAGTTTGGACAGGAGGCGGTTTTCACCCCTCCACTTT | CASSLDRRRFSPLHF
TRBJ1-3 | . | TRBV10-3 | . | TGTGCCATCAGCGACCGATGGGAGGTTGGAAACACCATATATTTT | CAISDRWEVGNTIYF
TRBJ1-4 | once | TRBV13 | . | TGTGCCAGCAGCTTAGGCCGGGGGCAAAGGCTGTTTTTT | CASSLGRGQRLFF
TRBJ1-1 | . | TRBV2 | . | TGTGCCAGCAGTGAATGGCCTCAGGGGAACACTGAAGCTTTCTTT | CASSEWPQGNTEAFF
TRBJ1-2 | . | TRBV16 | TRBD1 | TGTGCCAGCAGCCAATCGATGAGGACAGGGGGCAAGCCTACGATCTATGGCTACACCTTC | CASSQSMRTGGKPTIYGYTF
TRBJ1-2 | . | TRBV25-1 | TRBD1 | TGTGCCAGCACCGGGACAGGGTGGTTGGAAGGCTACACCTTC | CASTGTGWLEGYTF
TRBJ2-5 | . | TRBV1 | . | TGCACCAGCAGCCAACTAGCGGGAGAGACCCAGTACTTC | CTSSQLAGETQYF
TRBJ1-5 | . | TRBV28 | . | TGTGCCAGCAGCCCCCCCCGGGGTCTCGGCAATCAGCCCCAGCATTTT | CASSPPRGLGNQPQHF
TRBJ2-5 | . | TRBV9 | TRBD1 | TGTGCCAGCAGCGCGACAGGGGGCGAAGAGACCCAGTACTTC | CASSATGGEETQYF
TRBJ1-2 | few | TRBV29-1 | . | TGCAGCGTTACTGTACAGGGTGGCTATGGCTACACCTTC | CSVTVQGGYGYTF
TRBJ2-1 | once | TRBV15 | . | TGTGCCACCAGCAGAGATAAGGCATCTGAGCAGTTCTTC | CATSRDKASEQFF
TRBJ2-7 | . | TRBV19 | . | TGTGCCAGTTCGTCGGGGGGCCTCGAGCAGTACTTC | CASSSGGLEQYF
TRBJ2-5 | . | TRBV28 | TRBD1 | TGTGCCAGCAGTCTCCCCGACAGGGCCGGCGAGACCCAGTACTTC | CASSLPDRAGETQYF
TRBJ2-1 | . | TRBV2 | TRBD2 | TGTGCCAGCAGTGGGACTAGTTACGGCAATGAGCAGTTCTTC | CASSGTSYGNEQFF
TRBJ1-4 | . | TRBV2 | TRBD1 | TGTGCCAGCTTAAAACTGGGGCAGGGGGAGGAAAAACTGTTTTTT | CASLKLGQGEEKLFF
TRBJ2-3 | . | TRBV6-6 | TRBD2 | TGTGCCAGCAGTCCCCCGGGACTAGCGGTTCGAGATACGCAGTATTTT | CASSPPGLAVRDTQYF
TRBJ2-3 | . | TRBV6-5 | TRBD1 | TGTGCCAGCACTACCGGGACAGGGTTGCAGTATTTT | CASTTGTGLQYF
TRBJ2-7 | . | TRBV5-1 | TRBD2 | TGCGCCAGCAGCTTACTAGCGGGGGGCCACGAGCAGTACTTC | CASSLLAGGHEQYF
TRBJ2-3 | . | TRBV28 | TRBD2 | TGTGCCAGCAGTTCCAGCGGGGGGGCGGCAGATACGCAGTATTTT | CASSSSGGAADTQYF
TRBJ2-5 | . | TRBV29-1 | . | TGCAGCGTTGGTGGGGGAGGCAAGACCCAGTACTTC | CSVGGGGKTQYF
TRBJ2-2 | few | TRBV29-1 | . | TGCAGCGTTGAAACAGGGAAGGGCCCCGGGGAGCTGTTTTTT | CSVETGKGPGELFF
TRBJ2-7 | few | TRBV15 | . | TGTGCCACCAGCAGAGGAGTGGGGGGCTCCTACGAGCAGTACTTC | CATSRGVGGSYEQYF
TRBJ2-7 | . | TRBV30 | TRBD1 | TGTGCCTGGGGACAGGGCCCCTACGAGCAGTACTTC | CAWGQGPYEQYF
TRBJ2-1 | . | TRBV5-1 | TRBD2 | TGCGCCAGCAGCTTGGGCCTAGCGGGCAATGAGCAGTTCTTC | CASSLGLAGNEQFF
TRBJ2-5 | . | TRBV6-5 | TRBD2 | TGTGCCAGCAGACCGGGGGGGGGCGGGGAGACCCAGTACTTC | CASRPGGGGETQYF
TRBJ2-3 | . | TRBV18 | . | TGTGCCAGCTCACCAGCCGGCGGCAGCCCAGCTTATGGTACGCAGTATTTT | CASSPAGGSPAYGTQYF
TRBJ2-3 | . | TRBV5-4 | . | TGTGCCAGCAGCTTGGTCGCCGGCCGCACAGATACGCAGTATTTT | CASSLVAGRTDTQYF
TRBJ2-7 | . | TRBV5-1 | TRBD1 | TGCGCCAGCAGCCTAAACAGAGGGACAGGGGAGAGCGAGCAGTACTTC | CASSLNRGTGESEQYF
TRBJ2-7 | . | TRBV5-1 | TRBD2 | TGCGCCAGCAGCGCCGGACTAGCGGGGGGGCCCTTTCTAAGATCCTACGAGCAGTACTTC | CASSAGLAGGPFLRSYEQYF
TRBJ2-7 | . | TRBV6-5 | TRBD1 | TGTGCCAGCAGTTACTCCGGGACAGGGACGAGCGAGCAGTACTTC | CASSYSGTGTSEQYF
TRBJ1-2 | . | TRBV18 | . | TGTGCCAGCTCACCACTAGGGGTGATGGATGGCTACACCTTC | CASSPLGVMDGYTF
TRBJ1-1 | . | TRBV13 | TRBD1 | TGTGCCAGCAGCTCAGGACAGGGTCCCTTTGAAGCTTTCTTT | CASSSGQGPFEAFF
TRBJ2-3 | once | TRBV4-3 | TRBD1 | TGCGCCAGCAGCCAAGATGGGGGACAGGGCACAGATACGCAGTATTTT | CASSQDGGQGTDTQYF
TRBJ2-1 | . | TRBV11-3 | . | TGTGCCAGCAGCTTTGGGGACCCGATTTACAATGAGCAGTTCTTC | CASSFGDPIYNEQFF
TRBJ2-7 | . | TRBV7-3 | . | TGTGCCAGCAGCTTAATGATTGGGCCTTACGAGCAGTACTTC | CASSLMIGPYEQYF
TRBJ1-2 | once | TRBV25-1 | TRBD1 | TGTGCCAGCAGTGGGACAGGGGTGTACTATGGCTACACCTTC | CASSGTGVYYGYTF
TRBJ1-6 | . | TRBV5-1 | . | TGCGCCAGCAGCCTGGACCCAAATCCACCCCTCCACTTT | CASSLDPNPPLHF
TRBJ1-6 | . | TRBV9 | . | TGTGCCAGCAGCGCCGGGGACGATAATTCACCCCTCCACTTT | CASSAGDDNSPLHF
TRBJ2-7 | . | TRBV19 | TRBD2 | TGTGCCAGTAGTAAAGCGGGAGGGAGCTCCTACGAGCAGTACTTC | CASSKAGGSSYEQYF
TRBJ2-2 | . | TRBV29-1 | TRBD1 | TGCAGCGTCAGGACAGGGGAGGCCGCGAACACCGGGGAGCTGTTTTTT | CSVRTGEAANTGELFF
TRBJ2-7 | . | TRBV5-1 | . | TGCGCCAGCAGCTTGGACGATCTGGGGGAATACGAGCAGTACTTC | CASSLDDLGEYEQYF
TRBJ1-3 | . | TRBV29-1 | . | TGCAGCGTTGCTGCTGGAAACACCATATATTTT | CSVAAGNTIYF